This T cell receptor (beta chain) emerged from a study of neoadjuvant anti-PD-1 for oral cavity cancer. About the research overall: Nivolumab at 3 mg/kg was mostly given biweekly, three to four doses, pre-surgery. Around day 43, patients without progression received a fourth nivolumab dose before surgery. Study results and limitations: Pretreatment Treg/Th17 ratio correlated inversely with post-treatment tumor clonality.

V was pared by 0 bases and J by 5 bases, with 17 bases between. The length of the CDR3 is 16 residues. Germline V lookup: CDR1 MNHNS, CDR2 SASEGT. For this clone: The antigen remains unidentified.

The assay was immunoSEQ multiplex PCR, and TCRdb's table has in-frame clones only and misses some. Here the sample spans around 1,300 clones, roughly 55% being singletons. Documented time point: after neoadjuvant nivolumab, at surgical resection. V gene TRBV6-1 combines with J gene TRBJ2-7, with D tentatively TRBD2 (7 bases). This receptor was identified in a person between 35 and 79 years old with oral cavity squamous cell carcinoma. The sample consisted of tumor tissue, taken after nivolumab (anti-PD-1) treatment. In DNA form, the CDR3 reads TGTGCCAGCAGTGAAGCGCTGGGGGGGCAGGGCAACGAGCAGTACTTC. Translation gives CASSEALGGQGNEQYF.